These 8 T cell receptor beta chains were sequenced from one sample in a study (dated by TCRdb to between 2015 and 2017). To prepare the library, 5' RACE was applied. The sequencing machine was an Illumina MiSeq. TCRdb reworked the public reads: Q25 trimming with fastp, MiXCR clone assembly, productive beta chains retained. Entries are consolidated by CDR3 protein sequence, retaining the most common genes and DNA. Recorded for this sample are just under 65,000 distinct CDR3 sequences; approximately 23% of them occurred a single time. The ten most abundant clones make up just under 3% of the sample. Material: memory CD4+ T cells sorted from a lymph node. The sample's cell subset or site label, in plain terms: memory CD4+ T cells, CD4+CD45RO+CD25-. The receptors come from a female donor with breast cancer.

This clonotype was observed a single time. One end of the junction varies from germline; a read error may be responsible. The chain combines TRBV7-2 with TRBJ2-2; 11 positions match TRBD2. This CDR3 has 14 residues. Germline V gene sequence: CDR1 SGHTA, CDR2 FQGNSA. The CDR3 DNA sequence: TGTGCCAGCAGCCTAGCGGGGGGAACCGGGGAGCTATTTTTT. Its protein product is CASSLAGGTGELFF.

For this clonotype: Germline and junction disagree at one end, which may indicate a read error. The chain couples TRBV5-1 to TRBJ2-4, with 8 bases aligning to TRBD1. Germline V lookup: CDR1 SGHRS, CDR2 YFSETQ. The CDR3 contains 15 residues. The CDR3 protein is CASGLLDREANIQYF. CDR3 nucleotide sequence: TGCGCCAGCGGCTTGTTGGACAGGGAGGCAAACATTCAGTACTTC.

This clonotype was observed at least ten times. The chain has TRBV6-1 and TRBJ2-7; TRBD1 aligns across 9 bases. CDR3 length equals 17 residues. V was clipped by 5 bases and J by 1 base; unmatched bases: 12. Germline lookup yields CDR1 MNHNS and CDR2 SASEGT. CDR3 in amino acids: CASSYHSPGQGSYEQYF. The DNA for the CDR3 is TGTGCCAGCAGTTATCACTCACCGGGACAGGGTTCCTACGAGCAGTACTTC.

V gene TRBV29-1 combines with J gene TRBJ2-5; maybe TRBD1 (5 bases). The V end lost 4 bases, the J end lost 0 bases, and 12 bases lay between the germline ends. CDR3 length equals 14 residues. Germline V lookup: CDR1 SQVTM, CDR2 ANQGSEA. For the CDR3, the DNA is TGCAGCGTTGTCTCGTCGACAGACCAAGAGACCCAGTACTTC. Protein product: CSVVSSTDQETQYF. Full variable domain (rest looked up from reference TRBV29-1 and TRBJ2-5): SAVISQKPSRDICQRGTSLTIQCQVDSQVTMMFWYRQQPGQSLTLIATANQGSEATYESGFVIDKFPISRPNLTFSTLTVSNMSPEDSSIYLCSVVSSTDQETQYFGPGTRLLVL.

Concerning this clonotype itself: A single base separates this from a much larger clone, so it may be a read error. This chain joins TRBV5-1 and TRBJ1-1, with TRBD1 as a possible D gene (5 bases). This CDR3 comprises 13 residues. V was trimmed by 5 bases and J by 8 bases, leaving 16 bases between them. CDR1 and CDR2 (germline): SGHRS, YFSETQ. This CDR3 reads CASSIRGSTEAFF. CDR3 DNA: TGCGCCAGCAGTATACGGGGGTCTACCGAAGCTTTCTTT.

The V gene is TRBV6-2 or TRBV6-3, the J gene TRBJ1-5; D is ambiguous. V was shortened by 4 bases and J by 7 bases, with 11 bases between the two germline ends. The CDR3 has 13 amino acids. Germline loops: CDR1 MNHEY, CDR2 SVGEGT. CDR3 nucleotides: TGTGCCAGCAGTTTAACCTTACACCAGCCCCAGCATTTT. This translates into CASSLTLHQPQHF.

This clonotype has a handful of counts. CDR3: CASSRDGLTNTEAFF. In DNA, the CDR3 is TGCGCCAGCAGCAGAGACGGGTTGACGAACACTGAAGCTTTCTTT. The V call is TRBV5-1, the J call TRBJ1-1; D uncertain. CDR1 SGHRS and CDR2 YFSETQ come from the germline V gene. The V gene lost 4 bases and the J gene lost 1 base, with 14 bases spanning the gap. This CDR3 region has 15 residues.

This chain links TRBV2 with TRBJ1-4; D gene ambiguous. V lost 6 bases, J lost 10 bases, and 15 bases lay in between. The CDR3 consists of 13 residues. In germline, CDR1 is SNHLY, CDR2 FYNNEI. DNA for the CDR3: TGTGCCAGCAGAGCCACGCCGGCGTCAAAACTGTTTTTT. It codes for CASRATPASKLFF.